One and the same sample provided the 21 T cell receptor beta chains below, sequenced in a study of blood T cell repertoires in COVID-19 (dated by TCRdb to the early 2020s). Receptor libraries were prepared by the immunoSEQ multiplex PCR assay. Here the immuneACCESS table is served through TCRdb, limited to in-frame sequences with V and J called. Missing clones are a known gap in these copies; in checked studies unresolved V genes cover under half, and the rest lacks a known reason. The sample table records about 120,000 clones; more than 75% of these occur just once. The ten largest clones take up 3.9% of the sample. Sequencing input: peripheral blood. These receptors all stem from a man in his sixties with acute or convalescent COVID-19.

This clone was seen only once. The genes are TRBV7-2 and TRBJ2-2, with 7 nucleotides matching TRBD1. Germline assignment: CDR1 SGHTA and CDR2 FQGNSA. CDR3 length: 18 amino acids. V dropped 1 base and J dropped 6; count of bases not matched to a gene: 14. The CDR3, as DNA: TGTGCCAGCAGCTTAGGGGGTCCAGGGGGAGAGTTTTCCGGGGAGCTGTTTTTT. Encoded protein: CASSLGGPGGEFSGELFF.

V is TRBV6-5 and J is TRBJ2-7, with 10 bases identical to TRBD1. Germline CDR1 reads MNHEY; CDR2 reads SVGAGI. The CDR3 contains 15 residues. V lost 7 bases and J lost 7; bases outside the gene matches: 13. In DNA, the CDR3 is TGTGCCAGCACCCTCACAGGACAGGGGGGGCGGGAGCAGTACTTC. Its translation: CASTLTGQGGREQYF.

This chain uses TRBV4-2 with TRBJ1-3; no clear D gene. CDR3 length: 15 amino acids. Germline lookup yields CDR1 LGHNA and CDR2 YNFKEQ. The ends were cut back, 0 bases at V and 4 bases at J, with 10 bases in the middle. CDR3 sequence (DNA): TGTGCCAGCAGCCAAGATCGAGGGCGGGGAAACACCATATATTTT. This sequence encodes CASSQDRGRGNTIYF.

Only one count was recorded for this clone. The chain recombines TRBV6-2 or TRBV6-3 with TRBJ2-5; D may be TRBD1 (6 bases). The CDR3 totals 14 residues. CDR1 MNHEY and CDR2 SVGEGT come from the germline V gene. The V end was cut by 4 bases, the J end by 3 bases, with 12 bases between. Written as DNA, the CDR3 is TGTGCCAGCAGTTCCGGGACAAACGAAGAGACCCAGTACTTC. This encodes CASSSGTNEETQYF.

The chain combines TRBV5-6 with TRBJ2-5; a possible D gene is TRBD2 (6 bases). This CDR3 is built from 9 residues. Germline CDR1 SGHDT, CDR2 YYEEEE. The CDR3 loop reads CAGGATQYF. As DNA, the CDR3 is TGTGCAGGAGGGGCGACCCAGTACTTC.

This chain uses TRBV27 with TRBJ1-1; tentative D call: TRBD1 (5 bases). Germline-derived CDR1 and CDR2 are MNHEY and SMNVEV (reference sequence). The CDR3 runs to 14 residues. Deletions cut 6 bases from V and 1 base from J, with 12 bases between. The CDR3 region is CASRGAGPNTEAFF. The CDR3 DNA is TGTGCCAGCAGGGGCGCAGGGCCGAACACTGAAGCTTTCTTT.

V and J are TRBV5-4 and TRBJ2-5, with 15 nucleotides matching TRBD2. CDR1 and CDR2 (germline): SGHNT, YYREEE (reference sequence). Unmatched junction bases numbered 10, after V lost 3 bases and J lost 4 bases. CDR3 size: 18 residues. The DNA for the CDR3 is TGTGCCAGCAGCTCGCCGGGACTAGCGGGAGGAGGGGTAGAGACCCAGTACTTC. It specifies CASSSPGLAGGGVETQYF.

This chain links TRBV28 with TRBJ1-1; D perhaps matches TRBD1 (5 bases). V was trimmed by 8 bases and J by 10 bases, leaving 17 bases between them. The CDR3 is made up of 12 amino acids. Germline lookup yields CDR1 MDHEN and CDR2 SYDVKM. The CDR3 DNA sequence: TGTGCCAGCCAACCGGAACAGGCTCTAGCTTTCTTT. Translated: CASQPEQALAFF.

The J gene is TRBJ2-7, the V gene TRBV16; 12 bases are a match to TRBD2. Trimming removed 5 bases from V and 4 bases from J; junction bases left unmatched: 9. This CDR3 has 16 residues. In germline, CDR1 is KGHSY, CDR2 FQNENV. CDR3 protein: CASSISPGLAGYEQYF. The CDR3 bases are TGTGCCAGCAGCATCTCCCCCGGACTAGCGGGATACGAGCAGTACTTC.

The genes are TRBV4-3 and TRBJ2-5; D call uncertain. The germline V gene has CDR1 LGHNA and CDR2 YSLEER. This CDR3 is 14 amino acids long. V shed 1 base and J shed 2 bases, with 8 bases lying between them. CDR3 loop: CASSQGAGQETQYF. The CDR3 DNA reads TGCGCCAGCAGCCAAGGAGCAGGTCAAGAGACCCAGTACTTC.

This chain joins TRBV5-1 and TRBJ2-1, with TRBD2 matching over 7 bases. Germline lookup yields CDR1 SGHRS and CDR2 YFSETQ. The V segment lost 4 bases and the J segment 3 bases; nucleotides outside the gene matches: 13. The CDR3 runs to 17 residues. The CDR3 protein is CASSPSKSSGLYNEQFF. DNA for the CDR3: TGCGCCAGCAGCCCTAGCAAATCTAGCGGACTCTACAATGAGCAGTTCTTC.

V usage is TRBV6-5 and J usage is TRBJ2-2, with D perhaps TRBD2 (7 bases). CDR3 length: 14 amino acids. V was pared by 8 bases and J by 0 bases, with 10 bases between. CDR1 is MNHEY and CDR2 is SVGAGI in the germline V gene. CDR3: CASGGGANTGELFF. The CDR3 region has the DNA TGTGCCAGCGGGGGGGGCGCGAACACCGGGGAGCTGTTTTTT.

The rearrangement uses TRBV5-6 and TRBJ1-3; the D is unclear. Germline V lookup: CDR1 SGHDT, CDR2 YYEEEE. Trimming removed 2 bases at V and 0 bases at J, with 6 bases between. This CDR3 spans 14 amino acids. CDR3 nucleotide sequence: TGTGCCAGCAGCTTTCGGTTCTCTGGAAACACCATATATTTT. This codes for CASSFRFSGNTIYF.

This chain links TRBV7-8 with TRBJ2-1; D is perhaps TRBD2 (6 bases). The germline V gene has CDR1 SGHVS and CDR2 FQNEAQ. Trimming stripped 4 bases from V and 9 bases from J, with 19 bases between. The CDR3 runs 15 residues. As DNA, the CDR3 is TGTGCCAGCAGCTCAGAGACGGGAGTAAACCCTGAGCAGTTCTTC. Amino acid sequence: CASSSETGVNPEQFF.

This chain links TRBV28 with TRBJ2-1, with TRBD2 identical over 11 bases. Germline-derived CDR1 and CDR2 are MDHEN and SYDVKM. The CDR3 contains 20 residues. J was trimmed by 8 bases and V by 2 bases; bases with no gene match: 20. The DNA for the CDR3 is TGTGCCAGCAGTTTACCACGCTTGGGAATTACTAGCGGGAGTCCCCATGAGCAGTTCTTC. This translates into CASSLPRLGITSGSPHEQFF.

The V and J genes are TRBV21-1 and TRBJ1-6; whether TRBD1, the table's D call, matches the DNA was not checked. TRBV21-1 is assigned pseudogene status. The CDR3 sequence is 15 residues long. CDR3 sequence reads: CASSKEQGAFSPLHF. The CDR3 DNA is TGTGCCAGCAGCAAAGAACAGGGGGCGTTTTCACCCCTCCACTTT.

The chain uses TRBV7-2 and TRBJ1-5; D call uncertain. The CDR3 has 14 residues. The V and J ends lost 5 bases and 7 bases respectively, with 15 bases between them. Germline V lookup: CDR1 SGHTA, CDR2 FQGNSA. The CDR3 reads CASSPDSRRQPQHF. For the CDR3, the DNA is TGTGCCAGCAGCCCTGACTCCCGCCGCCAGCCCCAGCATTTT.

This clone was seen once. This chain's CDR3 is CASSITGTSGYNEQFF. The CDR3, as DNA: TGTGCCAGCAGCATCACCGGGACTAGCGGGTACAATGAGCAGTTCTTC. The V call is TRBV9, the J call TRBJ2-1, with TRBD2 matching over 12 bases. V dropped 4 bases and J dropped 4; count of bases not matched to a gene: 6. CDR1 is SGDLS and CDR2 is YYNGEE in the germline V gene. This CDR3 region has 16 residues. The full variable domain, rest sourced from reference TRBV9 and TRBJ2-1, is DSGVTQTPKHLITATGQRVTLRCSPRSGDLSVYWYQQSLDQGLQFLIQYYNGEERAKGNILERFSAQQFPDLHSELNLSSLELGDSALYFCASSITGTSGYNEQFFGPGTRLTVL.

The chain carries TRBV6-1 and TRBJ1-1; TRBD1 agrees at 8 bases. The CDR3 consists of 16 residues. Germline trimming cut 4 bases from V and 0 bases from J; bases unmatched to any gene: 7. CDR1 and CDR2 (germline): MNHNS, SASEGT. The CDR3 sequence: CASSASGTGVNTEAFF. As DNA, the CDR3 is TGTGCCAGCAGTGCCTCGGGGACAGGCGTGAACACTGAAGCTTTCTTT.

V and J are TRBV11-3 and TRBJ1-4, with TRBD1 matching 7 bases. Trimming cost V 0 bases and J 3 bases; bases outside gene matches: 1. CDR3 length: 15 residues. Germline V gives CDR1 SGHNT, CDR2 YENEEA. CDR3 nucleotide sequence: TGTGCCAGCAGCTTAGATCAGGGGGCTAATGAAAAACTGTTTTTT. Its translation is CASSLDQGANEKLFF. Filled out from reference TRBV11-3 and TRBJ1-4, the complete variable domain reads EAGVVQSPRYKIIEKKQPVAFWCNPISGHNTLYWYLQNLGQGPELLIRYENEEAVDDSQLPKDRFSAERLKGVDSTLKIQPAELGDSAVYLCASSLDQGANEKLFFGSGTQLSVL.

This clone was observed a handful of times. The rearrangement uses TRBV4-2 and TRBJ1-2; D not resolved. The germline CDR1 and CDR2 sequences are LGHNA and YNFKEQ. V lost 0 bases and J 2 bases, leaving 13 bases between the germline ends. The CDR3 runs to 16 residues. The CDR3 DNA follows: TGTGCCAGCAGCCAAGAGGTGGGTGCTAGGAACTATGGCTACACCTTC. Residues: CASSQEVGARNYGYTF.